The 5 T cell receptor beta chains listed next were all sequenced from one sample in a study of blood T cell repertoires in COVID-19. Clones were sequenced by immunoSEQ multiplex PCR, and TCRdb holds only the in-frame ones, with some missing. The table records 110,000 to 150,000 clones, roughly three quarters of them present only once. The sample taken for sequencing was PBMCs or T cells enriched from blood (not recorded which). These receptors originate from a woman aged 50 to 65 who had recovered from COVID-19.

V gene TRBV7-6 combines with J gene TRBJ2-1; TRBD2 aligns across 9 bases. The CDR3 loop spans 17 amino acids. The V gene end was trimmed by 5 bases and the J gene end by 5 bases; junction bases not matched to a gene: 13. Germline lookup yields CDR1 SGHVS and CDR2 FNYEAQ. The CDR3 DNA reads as TGTGCCAGCAGCCCTAGGGTGGCTAGCGGGGTCCACAATGAGCAGTTCTTC. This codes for CASSPRVASGVHNEQFF.

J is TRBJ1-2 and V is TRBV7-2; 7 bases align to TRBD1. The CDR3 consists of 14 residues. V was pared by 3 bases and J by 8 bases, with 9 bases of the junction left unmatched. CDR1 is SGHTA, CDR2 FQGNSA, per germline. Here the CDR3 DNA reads TGTGCCAGCAGCTTCGAGAACAGGGGTCTGGGCTACACCTTC. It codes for CASSFENRGLGYTF. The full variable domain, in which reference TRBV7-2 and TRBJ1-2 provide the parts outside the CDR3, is GAGVSQSPSNKVTEKGKDVELRCDPISGHTALYWYRQSLGQGLEFLIYFQGNSAPDKSGLPSDRFSAERTGGSVSTLTIQRTQQEDSAVYLCASSFENRGLGYTFGSGTRLTVV.

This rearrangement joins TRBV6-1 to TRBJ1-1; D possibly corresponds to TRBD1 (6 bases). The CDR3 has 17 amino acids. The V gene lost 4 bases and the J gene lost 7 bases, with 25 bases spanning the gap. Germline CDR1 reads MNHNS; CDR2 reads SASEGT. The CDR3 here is CASSGSGVSPGRSEAFF. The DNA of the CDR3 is TGTGCCAGCAGTGGCTCAGGGGTCTCCCCTGGCAGAAGTGAAGCTTTCTTT.

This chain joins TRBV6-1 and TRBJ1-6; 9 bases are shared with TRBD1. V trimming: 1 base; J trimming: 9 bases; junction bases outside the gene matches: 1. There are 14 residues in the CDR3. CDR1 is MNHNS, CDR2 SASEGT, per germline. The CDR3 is CASSEGQGVSPLHF. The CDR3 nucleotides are TGTGCCAGCAGTGAAGGACAGGGGGTTTCACCCCTCCACTTT.

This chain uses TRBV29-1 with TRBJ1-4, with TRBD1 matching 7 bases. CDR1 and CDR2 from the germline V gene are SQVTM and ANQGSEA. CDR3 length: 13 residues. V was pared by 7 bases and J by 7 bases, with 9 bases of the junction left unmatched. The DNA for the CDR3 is TGCAGCGGGAACAGGGGACTTGGTGAAAAACTGTTTTTT. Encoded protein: CSGNRGLGEKLFF.